The TCR beta chain described here comes from a study of T cell changes during pregnancy in multiple sclerosis. J gave up 2 bases and V 4 bases, and 3 bases lay outside the gene matches. The V gene's germline CDR1 is SGHNT and CDR2 YYREEE (reference sequence). The CDR3 consists of 15 residues. This clone was seen once. Sequencing was performed with immunoSEQ multiplex PCR; in TCRdb, only in-frame clones are kept and a portion is missing. The sample has some 39,000 clones, around nine tenths seen once; the top ten hold over 0.65%. The sequence derives from a female donor in good health, enrolled as a control in a pregnancy study. This specimen consisted of CD4+ T cells from peripheral blood mononuclear cells, obtained in the second trimester of pregnancy. V is TRBV5-4 and J is TRBJ2-1, with TRBD2 matching over 10 bases. CDR3 nucleotide sequence: TGTGCCAGCAGCCCAACTAGCGGGACCTACAATGAGCAGTTCTTC. Encoded protein: CASSPTSGTYNEQFF.